Sequencing of this T cell receptor (beta chain) was carried out in a study of cytomegalovirus exposure and HLA in healthy donors. The study, taken as a whole, reports: An analysis done earlier found most TCR beta V segments productive about 90% or about 30% of the time. Because they were indistinguishable, some V segments, including TRBV6-2 and TRBV6-3, were excluded. Many donors shared some public TCRs, even though most TCR sequences were rare. Common viral pathogens were later found to be apparently linked to several of the most significant clusters.

Primers included in the PCR were 60 Vbeta and 13 Jbeta primers. TCRdb keeps only in-frame clones here, not all; method: immunoSEQ multiplex PCR. The table lists 150,000 to 200,000 clones, roughly four fifths of them singletons. A remark on this clone: What it binds is not known.

Unmatched junction bases numbered 10, after V lost 6 bases and J lost 14 bases. The CDR3 has 13 amino acids. Germline V gene lookup returns CDR1 SEHNR and CDR2 FQNEAQ (reference sequence). The chain recombines TRBV7-9 with TRBJ1-6, with 7 bases matching TRBD1. The sequencing sample was made of PBMCs. The origin of this receptor is a woman aged 30 to 39 in good health and CMV-seropositive. Here the CDR3 DNA reads TGTGCCAGCAGGAGGGGACAGTCGGGGGCCCTCCACTTT. It specifies CASRRGQSGALHF.